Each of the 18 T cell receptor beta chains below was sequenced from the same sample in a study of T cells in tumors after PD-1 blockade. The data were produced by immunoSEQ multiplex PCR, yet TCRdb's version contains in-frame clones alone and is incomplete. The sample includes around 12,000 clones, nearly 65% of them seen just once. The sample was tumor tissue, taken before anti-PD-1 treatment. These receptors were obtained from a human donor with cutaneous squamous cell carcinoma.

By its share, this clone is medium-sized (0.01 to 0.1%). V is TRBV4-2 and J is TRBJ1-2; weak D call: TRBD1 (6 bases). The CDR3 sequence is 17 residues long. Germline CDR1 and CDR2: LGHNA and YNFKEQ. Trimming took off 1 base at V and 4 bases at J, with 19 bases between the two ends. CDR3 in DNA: TGTGCCAGCAGCCAAGTTCCCGGGACACTCAGTGTCTATGGCTACACCTTC. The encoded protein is CASSQVPGTLSVYGYTF.

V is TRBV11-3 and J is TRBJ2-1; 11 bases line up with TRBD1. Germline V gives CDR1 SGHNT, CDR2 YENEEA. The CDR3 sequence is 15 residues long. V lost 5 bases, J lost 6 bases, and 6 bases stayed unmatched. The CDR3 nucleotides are TGTGCCAGCAGCCTTCGGGGGACAGGGGGCAATGAGCAGTTCTTC. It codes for CASSLRGTGGNEQFF. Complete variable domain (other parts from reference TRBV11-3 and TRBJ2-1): EAGVVQSPRYKIIEKKQPVAFWCNPISGHNTLYWYLQNLGQGPELLIRYENEEAVDDSQLPKDRFSAERLKGVDSTLKIQPAELGDSAVYLCASSLRGTGGNEQFFGPGTRLTVL.

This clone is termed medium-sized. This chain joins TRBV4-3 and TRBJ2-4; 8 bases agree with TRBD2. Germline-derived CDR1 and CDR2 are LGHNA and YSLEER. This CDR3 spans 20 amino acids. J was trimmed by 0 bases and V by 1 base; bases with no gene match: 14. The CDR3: CASSQVEGLAGDLAKNIQYF. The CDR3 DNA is TGCGCCAGCAGCCAAGTAGAGGGGCTAGCGGGCGACTTAGCCAAAAACATTCAGTACTTC.

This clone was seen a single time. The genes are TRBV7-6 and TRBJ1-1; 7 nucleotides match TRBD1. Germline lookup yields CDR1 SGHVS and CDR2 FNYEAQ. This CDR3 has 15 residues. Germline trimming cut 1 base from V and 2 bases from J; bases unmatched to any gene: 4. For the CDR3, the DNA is TGTGCCAGCAGCTTAGTCCCAGGGGGTAACACTGAAGCTTTCTTT. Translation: CASSLVPGGNTEAFF.

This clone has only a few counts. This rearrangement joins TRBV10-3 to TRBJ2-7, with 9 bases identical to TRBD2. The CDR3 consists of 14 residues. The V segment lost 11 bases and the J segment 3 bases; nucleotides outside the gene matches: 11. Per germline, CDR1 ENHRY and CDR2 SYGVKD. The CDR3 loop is CAAGNSGGDYEQYF. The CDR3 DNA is TGTGCCGCTGGAAATAGCGGGGGAGACTACGAGCAGTACTTC.

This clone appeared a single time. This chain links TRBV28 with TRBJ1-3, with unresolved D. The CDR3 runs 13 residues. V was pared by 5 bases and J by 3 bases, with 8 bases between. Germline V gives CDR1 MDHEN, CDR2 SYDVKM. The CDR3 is CASSPVSGNTIYF. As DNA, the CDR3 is TGTGCCAGCAGTCCCGTCAGTGGAAACACCATATATTTT.

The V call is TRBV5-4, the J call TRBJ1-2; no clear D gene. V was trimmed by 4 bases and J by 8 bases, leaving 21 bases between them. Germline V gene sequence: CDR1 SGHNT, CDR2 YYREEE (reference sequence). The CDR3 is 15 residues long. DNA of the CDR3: TGTGCCAGCAGCCGTTACGGGGAGCAATCGGGGGGCTACACCTTC. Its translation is CASSRYGEQSGGYTF.

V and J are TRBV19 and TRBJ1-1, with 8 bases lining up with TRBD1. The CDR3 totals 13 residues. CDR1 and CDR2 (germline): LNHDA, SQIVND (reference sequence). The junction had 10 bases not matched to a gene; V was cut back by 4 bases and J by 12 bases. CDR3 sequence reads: CASSTQDRVRTFF. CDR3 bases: TGTGCCAGTAGTACCCAGGACAGGGTAAGGACTTTCTTT.

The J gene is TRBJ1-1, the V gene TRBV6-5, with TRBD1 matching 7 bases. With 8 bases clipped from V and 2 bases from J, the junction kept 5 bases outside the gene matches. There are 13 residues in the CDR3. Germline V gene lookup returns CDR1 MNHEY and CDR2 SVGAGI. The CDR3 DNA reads TGTGCCAGCCAGAGGGGGCTCAACACTGAAGCTTTCTTT. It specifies CASQRGLNTEAFF.

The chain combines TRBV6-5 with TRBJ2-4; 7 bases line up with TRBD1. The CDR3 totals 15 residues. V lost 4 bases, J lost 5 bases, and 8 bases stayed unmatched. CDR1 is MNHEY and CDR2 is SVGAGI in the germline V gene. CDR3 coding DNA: TGTGCCAGCAGTTTTCGAGGACAGGAGCAAAACATTCAGTACTTC. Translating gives CASSFRGQEQNIQYF.

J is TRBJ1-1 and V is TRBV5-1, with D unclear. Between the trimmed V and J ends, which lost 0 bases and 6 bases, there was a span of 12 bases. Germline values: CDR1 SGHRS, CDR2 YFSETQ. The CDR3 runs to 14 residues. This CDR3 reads CASSLDSVAPEAFF. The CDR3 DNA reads TGCGCCAGCAGCTTGGACTCGGTGGCGCCTGAAGCTTTCTTT.

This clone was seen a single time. The CDR3: CASSPAGRDGYTF. The CDR3 DNA follows: TGTGCCAGCAGCCCTGCGGGCAGGGACGGCTACACCTTC. This chain uses TRBV7-2 with TRBJ1-2; D is perhaps TRBD1 (5 bases). CDR1 SGHTA and CDR2 FQGNSA come from the germline V gene. The CDR3 runs 13 residues. Trimming shortened V by 5 bases and J by 8 bases, and 15 bases separated the two germline ends.

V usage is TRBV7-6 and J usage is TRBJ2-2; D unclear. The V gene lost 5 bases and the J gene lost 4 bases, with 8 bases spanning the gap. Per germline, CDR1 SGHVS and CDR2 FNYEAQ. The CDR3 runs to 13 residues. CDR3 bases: TGTGCCAGCAGCCCAGAGGCCACCGGGGAGCTGTTTTTT. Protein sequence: CASSPEATGELFF.

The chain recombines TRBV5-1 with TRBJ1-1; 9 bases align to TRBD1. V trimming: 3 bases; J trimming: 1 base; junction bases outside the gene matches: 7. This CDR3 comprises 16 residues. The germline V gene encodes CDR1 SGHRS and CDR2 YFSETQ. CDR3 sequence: CASSSTGGEWNTEAFF. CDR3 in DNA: TGCGCCAGCAGCTCCACAGGGGGCGAATGGAACACTGAAGCTTTCTTT.

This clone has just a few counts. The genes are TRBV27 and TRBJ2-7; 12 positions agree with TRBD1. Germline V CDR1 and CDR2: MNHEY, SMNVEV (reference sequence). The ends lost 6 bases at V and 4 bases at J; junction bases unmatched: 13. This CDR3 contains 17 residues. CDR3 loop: CASSPFLGDRGLYEQYF. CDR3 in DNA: TGTGCCAGCAGCCCATTCCTAGGGGACAGGGGGCTGTACGAGCAGTACTTC.

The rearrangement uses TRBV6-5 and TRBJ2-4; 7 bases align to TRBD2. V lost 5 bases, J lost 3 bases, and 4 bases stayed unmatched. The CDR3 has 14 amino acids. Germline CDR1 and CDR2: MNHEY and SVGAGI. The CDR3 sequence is CASSRGVGKNIQYF. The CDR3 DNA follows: TGTGCCAGCAGTCGGGGGGTGGGCAAAAACATTCAGTACTTC.

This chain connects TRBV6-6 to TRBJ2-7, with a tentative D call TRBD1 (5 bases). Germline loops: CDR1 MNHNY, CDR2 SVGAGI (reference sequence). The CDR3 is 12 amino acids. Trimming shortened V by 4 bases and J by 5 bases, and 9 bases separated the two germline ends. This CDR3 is CASSFQGHEQYF. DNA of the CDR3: TGTGCCAGCAGTTTTCAGGGTCACGAGCAGTACTTC.

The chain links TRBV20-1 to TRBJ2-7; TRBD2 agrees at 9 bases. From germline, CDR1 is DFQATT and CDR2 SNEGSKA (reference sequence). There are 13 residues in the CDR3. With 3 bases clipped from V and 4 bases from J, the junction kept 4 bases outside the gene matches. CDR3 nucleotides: TGCAGTGCTAGTTCTAGCGGGGTTTACGAGCAGTACTTC. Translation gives CSASSSGVYEQYF.